This TCR beta chain was retrieved from a study of a mutant IDH1 vaccine in newly diagnosed glioma. Time point indicated: week 47, end of study. What each vaccine dose contained was 300 ug of mutant IDH1 20-mer peptide, accompanied by topical imiquimod. About this clone itself: Antigen unknown.

This table comes from immunoSEQ multiplex PCR, and its TCRdb copy is limited to in-frame clones, with some not included. The sample includes approximately 60,000 clones, under 85% seen only once; the top ten take roughly 3.2%. The origin of this receptor is a woman aged 45-65 years with glioma. Specimen: PBMCs, collected from a glioma patient whose treatment included an IDH1 peptide vaccine.

The CDR3, as DNA: TGTGCCTGGAGGGTCAGGGGATATGAGCAGTTCTTC. Translation: CAWRVRGYEQFF. The gene calls are TRBV30 and TRBJ2-1; possibly TRBD1 for D (6 bases). Per germline, CDR1 GTSNPN and CDR2 SVGIG (reference sequence). This CDR3 spans 12 amino acids. V lost 3 bases, J lost 8 bases, and 11 bases lay in between.